This is a list of T cell receptor beta chains from one sample in a study of T cell repertoires in cytomegalovirus infection. TCRdb passed the reads through MiXCR, listing each CDR3 protein once. The table includes roughly 200,000 distinct CDR3 sequences, about 18% detected once. Sequencing used CD8+ T cells from PBMCs. The receptors originated from a human donor in good health (CMV status not recorded). Some clones in this sample may be carry-over from other donors' samples. Each CDR3 is given with its conserved first and last residue. Each record gives: CDR3 length, clone size, V gene, J gene, D gene, CDR3 DNA, CDR3 protein. A D gene is named only where the DNA matches it firmly. Only part of the rows carry a size: once, few, many, or a class if the clone is expanded.

>16|few|TRBV12-3/TRBV12-4|TRBJ2-4|TRBD1
TGTGCCAGCAGTTTAACGATCACAGGGGCGGGCAACATTCAGTACTTC
CASSLTITGAGNIQYF
>18|.|TRBV7-8|TRBJ2-7|.
TGTGCCAGCAGCTTAAGGCGGGACCCCGGAGGCAGTTGGTACGAGCAGTACTTC
CASSLRRDPGGSWYEQYF
>13|few|TRBV27|TRBJ1-2|.
TGTGCCAGCAAGGGAGGCGTTAACTATGGCTACACCTTC
CASKGGVNYGYTF
>14|.|TRBV29-1|TRBJ2-5|TRBD2
TGCAGCGTTTTGGTGGGGGGGGGTGAAGAGACCCAGTACTTC
CSVLVGGGEETQYF
>13|many|TRBV4-1|TRBJ2-5|TRBD2
TGCGCCAGCAGCCCTAGCGGGTCGGAGACCCAGTACTTC
CASSPSGSETQYF
>15|few|TRBV20-1|TRBJ1-1|TRBD1
TGCAGTGCTTCCGGGACAGGGGGCTGGGCGAGTGAAGCTTTCTTT
CSASGTGGWASEAFF
>15|.|TRBV29-1|TRBJ1-3|.
TGCAGCGTTGAAGATCTCCAGAGCTCTGGAAACACCATATATTTT
CSVEDLQSSGNTIYF
>14|few|TRBV6-8|TRBJ2-7|.
TGTGCCAGCAGTTACGAGGGACCCCCCTACGAGCAGTACTTC
CASSYEGPPYEQYF
>15|few|TRBV20-1|TRBJ1-2|TRBD1
TGCAGTGCTACGGACAGGGGGCGTAGGAACTATGGCTACACCTTC
CSATDRGRRNYGYTF
>17|many|TRBV7-2|TRBJ2-7|TRBD2
TGTGCCAGCAGCCCAGAACTAGCGGGGGGCCTACACTACGAGCAGTACTTC
CASSPELAGGLHYEQYF
>17|.|TRBV6-2/TRBV6-3|TRBJ1-6|TRBD1
TGTGCCAGCAGTTACTCGACAGGGGATCTTTACAATTCACCCCTCCACTTT
CASSYSTGDLYNSPLHF
>14|.|TRBV28|TRBJ1-1|TRBD1
TGTGCCAGCAGTTTATTTACAGGGGGCACTGAAGCTTTCTTT
CASSLFTGGTEAFF
>16|.|TRBV5-1|TRBJ2-7|.
TGCGCCAGCAGCTTGGCCCGTGGCTCCGGCGGCCGCGAGCAGTACTTC
CASSLARGSGGREQYF
>13|many|TRBV14|TRBJ2-7|TRBD1
TGTGCCAGCAGCCGCAGGGACAGCTACGAGCAGTACTTC
CASSRRDSYEQYF
>17|.|TRBV5-5|TRBJ2-2|.
TGTGCCAGCAGCTTGGACCCCCGGGAGCTGCGTACCGGGGAGCTGTTTTTT
CASSLDPRELRTGELFF
>18|.|TRBV7-8|TRBJ1-3|TRBD1
TGTGCCAGCAGCCCATTCGAACCGGGACAGTATTTTGGAAACACCATATATTTT
CASSPFEPGQYFGNTIYF
>14|.|TRBV7-9|TRBJ1-2|.
TGTGCCAGCAGCTCACCGGGGTTTAACTATGGCTACACCTTC
CASSSPGFNYGYTF
>12|few|TRBV7-8|TRBJ2-5|.
TGTGCCAGCAGCTTATATATAGAGACCCAGTACTTC
CASSLYIETQYF
>11|.|TRBV19|TRBJ1-1|.
TGTGCCAGTCGTATAATGACTGAAGCTTTCTTT
CASRIMTEAFF
>14|.|TRBV3-1|TRBJ1-1|.
TGTGCCAGCAGACGTATGACAGGGAACACTGAAGCTTTCTTT
CASRRMTGNTEAFF
>19|.|TRBV15|TRBJ2-1|.
TGTGCCACCAGCAGAGATGCGTTTGATGTAGATTTTTTCTACAATGAGCAGTTCTTC
CATSRDAFDVDFFYNEQFF
>13|.|TRBV12-5|TRBJ1-5|.
TGTGCTAGTGGTGTAGGGTCGCTGGAGCCCCAGCATTTT
CASGVGSLEPQHF
>16|.|TRBV27|TRBJ2-7|.
TGTGCCAGCAGTCCCGCGGGGGGACAGATTTCGTACGAGCAGTACTTC
CASSPAGGQISYEQYF
>13|.|TRBV10-3|TRBJ2-7|.
TGTGCCATCAGAACCGGGACTGAACCTTGGCTGTACTTC
CAIRTGTEPWLYF
>11|.|TRBV7-6|TRBJ1-2|.
TGTGCCAGCAGCTCCACGGGTGGCTACACCTTC
CASSSTGGYTF
>13|.|TRBV12-3/TRBV12-4|TRBJ1-2|TRBD1
TGTGCCAGCAGTTTCAGGGGGGCCTATGGCTACACCTTC
CASSFRGAYGYTF
>20|.|TRBV5-1|TRBJ2-4|.
TGCGCCAGCAGCTCTCCCGGGACGGATAAATTTACTCTAGCCAAAAACATTCAGTACTTC
CASSSPGTDKFTLAKNIQYF
>12|once|TRBV12-3/TRBV12-4|TRBJ2-1|.
TGTGCCAGCAGTTTCGCGCGGAATGAGCAGTTCTTC
CASSFARNEQFF
>14|few|TRBV20-1|TRBJ2-2|.
TGCAGTGCTAGGGACCTCCAGGGCACCGGGGAGCTGTTTTTT
CSARDLQGTGELFF
>16|few|TRBV2|TRBJ2-6|.
TGTGCCAGCTTTGGAGGGCTGAGCTCTGGGGCCAACGTCCTGACTTTC
CASFGGLSSGANVLTF
>15|few|TRBV7-8|TRBJ2-3|TRBD2
TGTGCCAGCAGCTTAGAGGCTAGCGGGGCGGATACGCAGTATTTT
CASSLEASGADTQYF
>16|.|TRBV27|TRBJ2-3|.
TGTGCCAGCAGACACTACGTTGGGGGGAGCACAGATACGCAGTATTTT
CASRHYVGGSTDTQYF
>15|.|TRBV6-2/TRBV6-3|TRBJ2-5|TRBD1
TGTGCCAGCAGTTACTCGTGGGACAGGGGAGAGACCCAGTACTTC
CASSYSWDRGETQYF
>13|few|TRBV6-2/TRBV6-3|TRBJ2-7|TRBD2
TGTGCCAGCAGCCGGGGACTACGTTACGAGCAGTACTTC
CASSRGLRYEQYF
>15|.|TRBV7-9|TRBJ2-1|.
TGTGCCAGCAGCTTCGCGCAGGGGGGGAAGGATGAGCAGTTCTTC
CASSFAQGGKDEQFF